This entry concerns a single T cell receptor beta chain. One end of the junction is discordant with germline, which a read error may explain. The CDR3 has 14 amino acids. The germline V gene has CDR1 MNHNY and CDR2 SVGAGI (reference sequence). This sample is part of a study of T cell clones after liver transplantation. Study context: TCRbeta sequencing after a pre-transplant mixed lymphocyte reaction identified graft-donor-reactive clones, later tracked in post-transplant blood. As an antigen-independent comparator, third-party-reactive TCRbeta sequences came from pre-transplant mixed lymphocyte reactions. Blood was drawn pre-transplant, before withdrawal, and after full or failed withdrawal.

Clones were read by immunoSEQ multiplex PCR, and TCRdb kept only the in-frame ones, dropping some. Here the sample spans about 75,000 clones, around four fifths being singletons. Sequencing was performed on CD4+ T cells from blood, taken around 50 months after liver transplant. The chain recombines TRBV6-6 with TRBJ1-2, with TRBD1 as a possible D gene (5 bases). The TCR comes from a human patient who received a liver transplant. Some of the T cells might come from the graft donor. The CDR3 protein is CASSWGEASYGHTF. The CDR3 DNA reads TGTGCCAGCAGTTGGGGGGAGGCCTCCTATGGCCACACCTTC.